The present entry profiles one T cell receptor (beta chain) with its context. With a J-beta primer mix and a sample-barcoded 5' primer, a second PCR ran roughly 6 to 11 cycles. TCRdb re-analysed the 5' RACE reads in MiXCR, keeping a single row per CDR3 protein. The table records 1 million to 1.2 million distinct CDR3 sequences, more than 30% of them present only once. CDR1 is PRHDT and CDR2 is FYEKMQ in the germline V gene (reference sequence). The CDR3 loop spans 13 amino acids. V was cut by 0 bases and J by 6 bases, with 9 bases left in between. This entry belongs to a study of blood T cells in healthy people across ages.

Specimen: blood. The chain uses TRBV13 and TRBJ2-7; tentatively, D is TRBD2 (5 bases). This receptor was obtained from a man between 18 and 29 years old in good health. CDR3 DNA sequence: TGTGCCAGCAGCTTAGGTTCACGGGGCGAGCAGTACTTC. Translated: CASSLGSRGEQYF.